Listed here are 17 T cell receptor beta chains from one sample, sequenced in a study of T cell repertoires in cytomegalovirus infection. A single record per CDR3 protein comes from TCRdb applying MiXCR to the reads. This sample has approximately 700,000 distinct CDR3 sequences, with about 40% found just once. The sequenced material came from PBMCs. The receptors shown here come from a human donor in good health (CMV status not recorded). Some clones in this sample may be carry-over from other donors' samples.

This clonotype was seen ten or more times. The V gene is TRBV7-2, the J gene TRBJ2-5; no clear D gene. Germline V lookup: CDR1 SGHTA, CDR2 FQGNSA. V gave up 4 bases and J gave up 2 bases, with 11 bases separating them. This CDR3 is built from 14 residues. The CDR3 reads CASSSSRIQETQYF. The CDR3 DNA reads as TGTGCCAGCAGCTCATCCCGGATACAAGAGACCCAGTACTTC.

This clonotype was counted only a few times. The chain recombines TRBV19 with TRBJ2-1; 8 positions match TRBD1. The germline V gene encodes CDR1 LNHDA and CDR2 SQIVND (reference sequence). The CDR3 is made up of 14 amino acids. The V and J ends lost 4 bases and 15 bases, in that order; junction bases with no gene match: 14. The CDR3 DNA reads TGTGCCAGTAGTACAGGGGGCGCGCAGACAGTCCCGTTCTTC. Its protein is CASSTGGAQTVPFF.

This clonotype has a count of ten or more. J is TRBJ1-4 and V is TRBV7-2, with D perhaps TRBD1 (6 bases). The CDR3 has 17 residues. V gave up 2 bases and J gave up 0 bases, with 13 bases separating them. Looked up from germline, CDR1 is SGHTA and CDR2 is FQGNSA. CDR3 sequence (DNA): TGTGCCAGCAGCTTATCGTACAGGGCCACAACTAATGAAAAACTGTTTTTT. It specifies CASSLSYRATTNEKLFF.

Only a few counts were recorded for this clonotype. The CDR3 region is CASSHRALGYEQFF. In nucleotides, the CDR3 is TGTGCCAGTAGCCACAGGGCCTTGGGATATGAGCAGTTCTTC. This chain joins TRBV19 and TRBJ2-1; D may be TRBD1 (6 bases). The CDR3 length is 14 residues. With 6 bases removed from V and 8 bases from J, the gap between germline ends came to 17 bases. Germline V gene lookup returns CDR1 LNHDA and CDR2 SQIVND (reference sequence).

A single count supports this clonotype. At one of its ends the junction is not consistent with the germline gene, which may arise from a read error. The J gene is TRBJ2-1, the V gene TRBV10-3; TRBD2 might be the D (6 bases). From germline, CDR1 is ENHRY and CDR2 SYGVKD. This CDR3 region has 14 residues. DNA for the CDR3: TGTGACATCAGTAGTCTGGGGGAGGTAAATGAGCAGTTCTTC. It specifies CDISSLGEVNEQFF.

This sequence joins TRBV29-1 and TRBJ2-7, with a possible D match to TRBD1 (6 bases). Germline V gives CDR1 SQVTM, CDR2 ANQGSEA. This CDR3 has 14 amino acids. The V end lost 2 bases, the J end lost 0 bases, and 11 bases lay between the germline ends. This chain's CDR3 is CSVELQGSSYEQYF. In DNA, the CDR3 is TGCAGCGTTGAATTGCAGGGGTCCTCCTACGAGCAGTACTTC.

J is TRBJ1-1 and V is TRBV28; a weak D match, TRBD1 (6 bases). CDR3 length: 15 amino acids. V lost 3 bases and J 4 bases, leaving 15 bases between the germline ends. Germline-derived CDR1 and CDR2 are MDHEN and SYDVKM. CDR3: CASSFYSGVGTEAFF. The CDR3 region has the DNA TGTGCCAGCAGTTTTTATTCAGGGGTGGGCACTGAAGCTTTCTTT.

Ten or more counts support this clonotype. The V and J genes are TRBV12-3 or TRBV12-4 and TRBJ2-7, with D unresolved. Trimming took 4 bases from V and 6 from J, leaving 16 bases between them. The length of the CDR3 is 14 residues. The CDR3 spells CASSSRHGPGEQYF. The DNA for the CDR3 is TGTGCCAGCAGTTCACGACACGGCCCGGGCGAGCAGTACTTC.

The rearrangement joins TRBV20-1 to TRBJ2-1; 7 positions match TRBD2. Germline V lookup: CDR1 DFQATT, CDR2 SNEGSKA (reference sequence). The CDR3 runs to 13 residues. V was clipped by 6 bases and J by 5 bases; unmatched bases: 7. The CDR3 nucleotides read TGCAGTGCAGATGGGCGGGAGAACAATGAGCAGTTCTTC. Protein sequence: CSADGRENNEQFF.

This clonotype occurred many times. V gene TRBV7-8 combines with J gene TRBJ2-5; 11 bases agree with TRBD2. After removal of 5 bases from V and 4 bases from J, the junction contained 12 bases not matched to a gene. CDR1 is SGHVS, CDR2 FQNEAQ, per germline. This CDR3 has 17 residues. CDR3 DNA: TGTGCCAGCAGCCCGAGTCTCGTAGCGGGGGGGCGAGAGACCCAGTACTTC. This translates into CASSPSLVAGGRETQYF.

With respect to this clonotype: A much larger clone differs from this one at a single base, so this may be a read error. This rearrangement joins TRBV7-2 to TRBJ2-7, with unresolved D. Germline V gene lookup returns CDR1 SGHTA and CDR2 FQGNSA. The CDR3 has 14 amino acids. The CDR3 sequence is CASSLANSRVEQSF. DNA of the CDR3: TGTGCCAGCAGCTTAGCGAATTCGAGAGTTGAGCAGTCCTTC.

The chain links TRBV5-1 to TRBJ1-2; no clear D gene. The length of the CDR3 is 15 residues. The V and J ends lost 4 bases and 6 bases respectively, with 19 bases between them. CDR1 SGHRS and CDR2 YFSETQ come from the germline V gene. Here the CDR3 reads CASSRLGGLEHGYTF. The CDR3 DNA reads TGCGCCAGCAGCCGCCTGGGAGGGTTGGAGCATGGCTACACCTTC.

The chain joins TRBV11-2 to TRBJ2-3; 9 bases fit TRBD1. From germline, CDR1 is SGHAT and CDR2 FQNNGV. The CDR3 length is 14 residues. With V trimmed by 7 bases and J by 4 bases, 6 bases remained unmatched. The CDR3 sequence is CASTRTGGADTQYF. For the CDR3, the DNA is TGTGCCAGCACCCGTACAGGGGGCGCAGATACGCAGTATTTT.

This clonotype came up a few times. V usage is TRBV4-1 and J usage is TRBJ2-1, with 8 positions matching TRBD2. V gave up 0 bases and J gave up 3 bases; unmatched junction bases: 4. This CDR3 comprises 16 residues. Germline V lookup: CDR1 MGHRA, CDR2 YSYEKL. The CDR3 nucleotides read TGCGCCAGCAGCCAAGAACTAGCGGACCGCTACAATGAGCAGTTCTTC. Its protein product is CASSQELADRYNEQFF.

V gene TRBV19 combines with J gene TRBJ2-1; 10 positions match TRBD2. V was pared by 4 bases and J by 6 bases, with 9 bases of the junction left unmatched. CDR1 is LNHDA, CDR2 SQIVND, per germline (reference sequence). CDR3 length: 16 residues. CDR3 amino acids: CASSRREREGLNEQFF. The CDR3 DNA sequence: TGTGCCAGTAGTAGGAGAGAGCGGGAGGGCCTCAATGAGCAGTTCTTC.

The chain has TRBV6-1 and TRBJ1-5; no definite D call. Trimming shortened V by 7 bases and J by 2 bases, and 12 bases separated the two germline ends. The CDR3 is 14 amino acids. CDR1 is MNHNS and CDR2 is SASEGT in the germline V gene. Written as DNA, the CDR3 is TGTGCCAGCACTTTAGACTGGGGCAATCAGCCCCAGCATTTT. Protein sequence: CASTLDWGNQPQHF.

As concerns this clonotype: It may be a read error: a sequence one base away is much more abundant. This chain connects TRBV11-2 to TRBJ1-2; no firm D call. The CDR3 is made up of 13 amino acids. Germline V gives CDR1 SGHAT, CDR2 FQNNGV. Trimming cost V 1 base and J 4 bases, with 7 bases left between them. The CDR3 is CASSLGPVYGYTF. Here the CDR3 DNA reads TGTGCCAGCAGCTTAGGACCGGTCTATGGCTACACCTTC.